Following are 15 T cell receptor beta chains from one sample sequenced in a study of CD8+ T cells in alopecia areata. Reverse transcribed after extraction, RNA yielded cDNA as the sequencing template. The repertoire was sequenced with immunoSEQ multiplex PCR; TCRdb's copy has only in-frame clones and lacks some. This sample has around 140,000 clones; 85% to 90% occur once, and the top ten carry less than 15%. Treatment defined: oral pan-JAK inhibitor, 5-10 mg twice daily. This specimen consisted of CD8+ T cells sorted from blood, obtained at week 4, from a patient treated with tofacitinib. These receptors all stem from a human donor with alopecia areata.

The gene calls are TRBV27 and TRBJ2-7; 7 bases map to TRBD1. With 5 bases clipped from V and 2 bases from J, the junction kept 6 bases outside the gene matches. There are 14 residues in the CDR3. Per the germline V gene, CDR1 is MNHEY and CDR2 is SMNVEV (reference sequence). The CDR3, as DNA: TGTGCCAGCAGTCCAGCCGGACAGGCCTACGAGCAGTACTTC. It encodes CASSPAGQAYEQYF.

This chain connects TRBV27 to TRBJ2-1, with TRBD2 matching 12 bases. The CDR3 runs 14 residues. Germline trimming cut 6 bases from V and 6 bases from J; bases unmatched to any gene: 3. Germline lookup yields CDR1 MNHEY and CDR2 SMNVEV (reference sequence). The CDR3 loop is CASRQLAGGNEQFF. CDR3 coding DNA: TGTGCCAGCAGGCAACTAGCGGGGGGCAATGAGCAGTTCTTC.

This chain connects TRBV29-1 to TRBJ2-1; D might be TRBD1 or TRBD2, each matching 5 bases. The CDR3 is 16 amino acids. The germline V gene encodes CDR1 SQVTM and CDR2 ANQGSEA. Trimming removed 1 base from V and 4 bases from J, with 17 bases in between. This CDR3 reads CSVEASGAEGYNEQFF. CDR3 nucleotides: TGCAGCGTTGAAGCTTCCGGGGCCGAGGGATACAATGAGCAGTTCTTC.

The V gene is TRBV6-1, the J gene TRBJ2-3, with D perhaps matching TRBD2 (6 bases). Germline V gives CDR1 MNHNS, CDR2 SASEGT. CDR3 length: 16 amino acids. Trimming pared 4 bases from V and 2 bases from J, leaving 16 bases between. The CDR3 sequence: CASSGGLGLNTDTQYF. DNA for the CDR3: TGTGCCAGCAGTGGGGGACTGGGACTGAACACAGATACGCAGTATTTT.

The chain uses TRBV15 and TRBJ2-1; 7 nucleotides agree with TRBD2. Trimming took 5 bases from V and 5 from J; bases not matched to a gene: 18. The CDR3 extends over 18 amino acids. Germline values: CDR1 LNHNV, CDR2 YYDKDF (reference sequence). The CDR3 is CATSPSDPGERGNNEQFF. The CDR3 DNA is TGTGCCACCAGCCCGTCGGACCCCGGAGAGCGGGGCAACAATGAGCAGTTCTTC.

The chain carries TRBV6-6 and TRBJ2-7, with TRBD2 identical over 9 bases. Germline CDR1 and CDR2: MNHNY and SVGAGI (reference sequence). The length of the CDR3 is 14 residues. With V trimmed by 7 bases and J by 4 bases, 8 bases remained unmatched. CDR3 nucleotide sequence: TGTGCCAGCAATCAGGCGGGGGGGCTGTACGAGCAGTACTTC. This codes for CASNQAGGLYEQYF.

The rearrangement uses TRBV27 and TRBJ2-7; no reliable D call. V was clipped by 1 base and J by 5 bases, with 9 bases between them. Germline lookup yields CDR1 MNHEY and CDR2 SMNVEV (reference sequence). This CDR3 region has 13 residues. As DNA, the CDR3 is TGTGCCAGCAGTTTATTAGGCATTGACGAGCAGTACTTC. It is translated as CASSLLGIDEQYF.

The gene calls are TRBV12-5 and TRBJ2-5; unclear D gene. This CDR3 has 12 amino acids. Between the trimmed V and J ends, which lost 4 bases and 1 base, there was a span of 4 bases. Germline V gene lookup returns CDR1 LGHNT and CDR2 FRNRAP. CDR3 sequence reads: CASGWLQETQYF. DNA for the CDR3: TGTGCTAGTGGTTGGCTCCAAGAGACCCAGTACTTC.

The CDR3 here is CASSFTRGSGEQYF. The DNA for the CDR3 is TGTGCCAGCAGCTTCACCAGGGGGTCGGGCGAGCAGTACTTC. V is TRBV5-4 and J is TRBJ2-7; 7 bases align to TRBD1. The germline gives CDR1 SGHNT, CDR2 YYREEE (reference sequence). This CDR3 region has 14 residues. V was clipped by 2 bases and J by 6 bases; unmatched bases: 8. Looking up the rest from reference TRBV5-4 and TRBJ2-7 gives the full variable domain: ETGVTQSPTHLIKTRGQQVTLRCSSQSGHNTVSWYQQALGQGPQFIFQYYREEENGRGNFPPRFSGLQFPNYSSELNVNALELDDSALYLCASSFTRGSGEQYFGPGTRLTVT.

For the CDR3, the DNA is TGCAGCGTTGATAGTGGAAATGAGCAGTTCTTC. Translation gives CSVDSGNEQFF. The V and J genes are TRBV29-1 and TRBJ2-1; D is uncertain. V gave up 3 bases and J gave up 7 bases, with 7 bases separating them. The length of the CDR3 is 11 residues. The germline gives CDR1 SQVTM, CDR2 ANQGSEA.

The chain employs TRBV5-1 and TRBJ1-1, with D possibly matching TRBD1 (5 bases). The CDR3 contains 14 residues. Between the trimmed V and J ends, which lost 0 bases and 5 bases, there was a span of 11 bases. The V gene's germline CDR1 is SGHRS and CDR2 YFSETQ. This CDR3 reads CASSLDSPGTEAFF. CDR3 nucleotide sequence: TGCGCCAGCAGCTTGGACAGCCCAGGGACTGAAGCTTTCTTT.

The chain combines TRBV5-7 with TRBJ2-2; the D is unclear. TRBV5-7 is treated as an ORF (open reading frame) with a function not yet certain. The CDR3 totals 15 residues. V dropped 4 bases and J dropped 6 bases, with 16 bases sitting between them. CDR3 coding DNA: TGTGCCAGCAGCGAGGACCCAATTATACCCGGGGAGCTGTTTTTT. This sequence encodes CASSEDPIIPGELFF.

This clone was found a few times. The V and J genes are TRBV5-4 and TRBJ2-3; no definite D call. Germline CDR1 reads SGHNT; CDR2 reads YYREEE (reference sequence). The CDR3 consists of 12 residues. V shed 2 bases and J shed 4 bases, with 5 bases lying between them. The CDR3 DNA is TGTGCCAGCAGCTTCGAGTCAGATACGCAGTATTTT. This encodes CASSFESDTQYF.

The V call is TRBV29-1, the J call TRBJ2-7; D might be TRBD1 (5 bases). The V and J ends lost 7 bases and 0 bases respectively, with 13 bases between them. Germline V gene sequence: CDR1 SQVTM, CDR2 ANQGSEA. The CDR3 consists of 13 residues. DNA for the CDR3: TGCAGCGGGATGACAGACCCCTCCTACGAGCAGTACTTC. It specifies CSGMTDPSYEQYF.

The V call is TRBV7-9, the J call TRBJ2-5; D gene uncertain. CDR3 length equals 15 residues. Looked up from germline, CDR1 is SEHNR and CDR2 is FQNEAQ (reference sequence). Trimming took off 1 base at V and 2 bases at J, with 11 bases between the two ends. The CDR3 protein is CASSLGSPVQETQYF. The CDR3 DNA sequence: TGTGCCAGCAGCTTAGGGTCCCCAGTTCAAGAGACCCAGTACTTC.